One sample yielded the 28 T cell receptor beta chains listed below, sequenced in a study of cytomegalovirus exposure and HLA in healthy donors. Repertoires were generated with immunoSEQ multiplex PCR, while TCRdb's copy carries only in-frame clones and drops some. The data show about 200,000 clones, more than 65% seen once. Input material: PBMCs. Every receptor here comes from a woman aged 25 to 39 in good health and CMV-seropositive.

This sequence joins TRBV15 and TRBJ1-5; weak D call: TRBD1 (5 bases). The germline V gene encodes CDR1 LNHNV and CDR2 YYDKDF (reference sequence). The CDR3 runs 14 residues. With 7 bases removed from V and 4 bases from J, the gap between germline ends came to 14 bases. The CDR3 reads CATTAGSPNQPQHF. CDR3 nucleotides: TGTGCCACCACTGCAGGGTCCCCGAATCAGCCCCAGCATTTT.

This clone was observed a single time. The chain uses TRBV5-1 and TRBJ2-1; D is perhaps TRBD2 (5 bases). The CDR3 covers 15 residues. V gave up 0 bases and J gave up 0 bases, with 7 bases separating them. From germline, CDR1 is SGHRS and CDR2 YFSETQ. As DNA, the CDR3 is TGCGCCAGCAGCTTGGCTAGCAGCTCCTACAATGAGCAGTTCTTC. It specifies CASSLASSSYNEQFF.

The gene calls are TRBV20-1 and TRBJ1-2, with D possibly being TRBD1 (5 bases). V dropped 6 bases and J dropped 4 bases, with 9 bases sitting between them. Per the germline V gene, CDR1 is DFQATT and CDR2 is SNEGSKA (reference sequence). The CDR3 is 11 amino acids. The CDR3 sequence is CSALGVYGYTF. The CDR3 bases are TGCAGTGCCCTAGGGGTCTATGGCTACACCTTC.

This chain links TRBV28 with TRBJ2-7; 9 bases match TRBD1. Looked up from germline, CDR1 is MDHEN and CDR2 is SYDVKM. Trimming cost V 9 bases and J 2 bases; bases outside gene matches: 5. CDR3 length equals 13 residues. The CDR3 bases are TGTGCCAGTTGGGACAGGGCCCCCTACGAGCAGTACTTC. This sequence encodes CASWDRAPYEQYF.

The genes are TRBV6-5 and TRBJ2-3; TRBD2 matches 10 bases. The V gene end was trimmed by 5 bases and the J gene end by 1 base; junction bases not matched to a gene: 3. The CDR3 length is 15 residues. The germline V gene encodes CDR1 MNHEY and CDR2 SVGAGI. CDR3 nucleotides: TGTGCCAGCAGTCCCCTAGCGGGAGGCACAGATACGCAGTATTTT. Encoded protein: CASSPLAGGTDTQYF.

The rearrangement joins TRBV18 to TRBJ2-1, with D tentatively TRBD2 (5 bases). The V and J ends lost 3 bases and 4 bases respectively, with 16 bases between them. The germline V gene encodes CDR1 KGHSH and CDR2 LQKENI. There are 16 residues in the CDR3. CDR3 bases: TGTGCCAGCTCACCGATTTCCGCTAGCAGTTACAATGAGCAGTTCTTC. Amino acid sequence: CASSPISASSYNEQFF.

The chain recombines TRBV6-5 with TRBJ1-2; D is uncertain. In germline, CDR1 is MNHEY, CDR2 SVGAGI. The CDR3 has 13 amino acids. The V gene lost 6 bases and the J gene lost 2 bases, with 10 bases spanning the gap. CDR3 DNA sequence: TGTGCCAGCAGCCGAACCCGGAACTATGGCTACACCTTC. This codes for CASSRTRNYGYTF.

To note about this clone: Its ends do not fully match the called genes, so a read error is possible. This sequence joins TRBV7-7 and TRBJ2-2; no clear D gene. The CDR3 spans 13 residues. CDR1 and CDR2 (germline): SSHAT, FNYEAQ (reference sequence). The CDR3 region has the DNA TGTGCTAGCAGCTTAGTAGTGTCCGGGGAGCTGTTTTTT. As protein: CASSLVVSGELFF.

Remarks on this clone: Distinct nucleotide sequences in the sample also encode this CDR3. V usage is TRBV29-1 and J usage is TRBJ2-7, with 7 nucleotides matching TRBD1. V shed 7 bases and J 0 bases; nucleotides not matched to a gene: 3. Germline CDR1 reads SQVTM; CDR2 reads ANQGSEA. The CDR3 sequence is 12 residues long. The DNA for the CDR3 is TGCAGCGCTGGGACAGTCTCCTACGAGCAGTACTTC. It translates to CSAGTVSYEQYF.

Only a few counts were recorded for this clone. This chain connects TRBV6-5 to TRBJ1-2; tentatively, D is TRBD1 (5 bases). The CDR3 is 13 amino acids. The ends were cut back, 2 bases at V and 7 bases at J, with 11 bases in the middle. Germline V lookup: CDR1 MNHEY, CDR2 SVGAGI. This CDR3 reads CASSYLQGRGYTF. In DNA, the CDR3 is TGTGCCAGCAGTTACCTGCAGGGCCGTGGCTACACCTTC.

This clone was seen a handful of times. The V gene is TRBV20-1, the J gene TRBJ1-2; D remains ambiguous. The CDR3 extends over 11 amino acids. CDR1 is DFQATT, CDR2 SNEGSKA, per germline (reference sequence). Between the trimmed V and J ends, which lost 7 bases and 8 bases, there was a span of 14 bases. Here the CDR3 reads CSVRLGSGYTF. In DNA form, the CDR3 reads TGCAGTGTACGATTGGGGAGCGGCTACACCTTC.

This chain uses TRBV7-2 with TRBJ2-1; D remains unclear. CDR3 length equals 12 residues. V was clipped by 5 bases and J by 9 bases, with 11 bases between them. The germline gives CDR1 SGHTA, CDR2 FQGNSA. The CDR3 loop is CASSPLGGEQFF. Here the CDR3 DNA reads TGTGCCAGCAGCCCCTTAGGCGGTGAGCAGTTCTTC.

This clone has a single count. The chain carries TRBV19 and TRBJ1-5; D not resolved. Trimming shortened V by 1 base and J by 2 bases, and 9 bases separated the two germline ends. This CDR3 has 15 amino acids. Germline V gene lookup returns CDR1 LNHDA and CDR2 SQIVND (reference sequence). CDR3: CASSIVPEGNQPQHF. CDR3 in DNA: TGTGCCAGTAGTATAGTTCCTGAGGGCAATCAGCCCCAGCATTTT.

The CDR3 sequence is CASSLTHLRQLGNTIYF. The CDR3, as DNA: TGTGCCAGCAGCTTAACCCACCTTCGACAACTCGGAAACACCATATATTTT. V usage is TRBV7-8 and J usage is TRBJ1-3; no definite D call. V was pared by 2 bases and J by 4 bases, with 18 bases between. Germline V gene lookup returns CDR1 SGHVS and CDR2 FQNEAQ. The CDR3 has 17 amino acids.

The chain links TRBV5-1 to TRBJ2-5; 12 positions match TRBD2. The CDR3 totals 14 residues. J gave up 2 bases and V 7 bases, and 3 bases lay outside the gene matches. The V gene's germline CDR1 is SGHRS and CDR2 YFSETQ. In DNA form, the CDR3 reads TGCGCCAGCCGCGGGACTAGCGGGCAAGAGACCCAGTACTTC. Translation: CASRGTSGQETQYF.

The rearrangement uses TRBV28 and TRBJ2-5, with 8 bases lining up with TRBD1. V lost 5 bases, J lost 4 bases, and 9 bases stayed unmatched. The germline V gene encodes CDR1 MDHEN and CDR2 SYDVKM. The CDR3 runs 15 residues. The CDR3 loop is CASSIQGEPLETQYF. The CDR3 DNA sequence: TGTGCCAGCAGTATACAGGGGGAACCCCTAGAGACCCAGTACTTC. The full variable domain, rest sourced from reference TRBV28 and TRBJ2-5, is DVKVTQSSRYLVKRTGEKVFLECVQDMDHENMFWYRQDPGLGLRLIYFSYDVKMKEKGDIPEGYSVSREKKERFSLILESASTNQTSMYLCASSIQGEPLETQYFGPGTRLLVL.

CDR3 sequence (DNA): TGTGCCAGCTCTTCTGAGGGCCGCTCCTACAATGAGCAGTTCTTC. As protein: CASSSEGRSYNEQFF. The V gene is TRBV27, the J gene TRBJ2-1; a possible D gene is TRBD2 (5 bases). The CDR3 runs 15 residues. Germline CDR1 and CDR2: MNHEY and SMNVEV (reference sequence). V was trimmed by 8 bases and J by 0 bases, leaving 14 bases between them.

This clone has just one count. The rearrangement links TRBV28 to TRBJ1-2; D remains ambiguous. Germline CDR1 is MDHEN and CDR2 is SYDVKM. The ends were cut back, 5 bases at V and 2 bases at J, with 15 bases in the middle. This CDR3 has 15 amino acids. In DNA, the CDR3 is TGTGCCAGCAGTCCGAGGCCCCAAGGAAACTATGGCTACACCTTC. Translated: CASSPRPQGNYGYTF.

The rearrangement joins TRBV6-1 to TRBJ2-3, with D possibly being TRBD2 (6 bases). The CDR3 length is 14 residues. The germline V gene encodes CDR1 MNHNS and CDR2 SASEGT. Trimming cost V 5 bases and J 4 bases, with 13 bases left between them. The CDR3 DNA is TGTGCCAGCAGTCTATTAACTAGCTCAGATACGCAGTATTTT. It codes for CASSLLTSSDTQYF.

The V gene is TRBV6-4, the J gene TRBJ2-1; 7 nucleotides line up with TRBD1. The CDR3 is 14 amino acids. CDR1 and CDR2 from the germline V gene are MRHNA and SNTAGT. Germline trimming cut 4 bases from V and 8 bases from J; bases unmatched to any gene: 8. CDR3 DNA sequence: TGTGCCAGCAGTGTTTCGGGACAGATCTATGAGCAGTTCTTC. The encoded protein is CASSVSGQIYEQFF.

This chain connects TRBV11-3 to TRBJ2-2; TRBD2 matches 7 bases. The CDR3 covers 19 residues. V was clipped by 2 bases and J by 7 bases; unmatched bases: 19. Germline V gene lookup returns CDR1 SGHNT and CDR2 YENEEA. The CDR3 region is CASSLSVSVAGVTGGELFF. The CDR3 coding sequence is TGTGCCAGCAGCTTATCGGTTTCGGTGGCGGGAGTAACGGGCGGGGAGCTGTTTTTT.

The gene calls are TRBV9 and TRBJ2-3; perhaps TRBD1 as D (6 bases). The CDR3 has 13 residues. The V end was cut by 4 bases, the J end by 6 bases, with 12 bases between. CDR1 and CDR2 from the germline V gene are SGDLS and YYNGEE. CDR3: CASSQKGVDTQYF. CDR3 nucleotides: TGTGCCAGCAGCCAGAAGGGGGTGGATACGCAGTATTTT.

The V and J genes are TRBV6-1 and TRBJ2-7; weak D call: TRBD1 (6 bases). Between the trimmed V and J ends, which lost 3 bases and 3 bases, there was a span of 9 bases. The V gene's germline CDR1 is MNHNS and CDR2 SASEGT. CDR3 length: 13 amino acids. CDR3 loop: CASSDTGNYEQYF. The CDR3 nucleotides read TGTGCCAGCAGTGATACAGGGAACTACGAGCAGTACTTC.

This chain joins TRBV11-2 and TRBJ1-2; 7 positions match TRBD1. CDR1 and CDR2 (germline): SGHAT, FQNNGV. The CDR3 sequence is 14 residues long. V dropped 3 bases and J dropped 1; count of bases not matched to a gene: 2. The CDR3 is CASSFGTDNYGYTF. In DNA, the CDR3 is TGTGCCAGCAGCTTTGGGACAGATAACTATGGCTACACCTTC.

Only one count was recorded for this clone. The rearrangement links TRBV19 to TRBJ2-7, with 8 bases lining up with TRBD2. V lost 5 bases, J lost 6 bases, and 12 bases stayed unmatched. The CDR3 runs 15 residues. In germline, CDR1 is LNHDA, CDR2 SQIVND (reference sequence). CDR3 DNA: TGTGCCAGTAGTTATAGAATAGCGGGACCGGTCGAGCAGTACTTC. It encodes CASSYRIAGPVEQYF.

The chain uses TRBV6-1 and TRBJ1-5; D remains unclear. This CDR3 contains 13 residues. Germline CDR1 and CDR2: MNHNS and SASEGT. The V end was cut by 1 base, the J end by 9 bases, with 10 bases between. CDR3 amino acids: CASSEGQRLPQHF. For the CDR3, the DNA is TGTGCCAGCAGTGAAGGACAAAGGTTGCCCCAGCATTTT.

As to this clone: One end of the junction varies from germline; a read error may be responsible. The CDR3 reads CASSLRLAAYNEQFF. CDR3 coding DNA: TGTGCTAGCAGCTTAAGACTAGCGGCCTACAATGAGCAGTTCTTC. The V call is TRBV7-7, the J call TRBJ2-1, with TRBD2 matching 9 bases. Germline V CDR1 and CDR2: SSHAT, FNYEAQ (reference sequence). The CDR3 length is 15 residues.

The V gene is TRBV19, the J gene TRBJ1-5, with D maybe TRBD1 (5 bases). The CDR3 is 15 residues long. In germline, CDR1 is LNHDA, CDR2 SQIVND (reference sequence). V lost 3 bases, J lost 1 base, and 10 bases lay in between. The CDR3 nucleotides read TGTGCCAGTAGTATTCTGACAGCCAGCAATCAGCCCCAGCATTTT. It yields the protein CASSILTASNQPQHF.